Shown below are 22 T cell receptor beta chains from a single sample sequenced in a study of early T cells in non-severe SARS-CoV-2 infection. TCRdb re-derived calls from the 5' RACE reads in MiXCR, one entry per CDR3 protein. The sample has 25,000 to 30,000 distinct CDR3 sequences, more than 4% seen once; the top ten hold over 2.5%. Specimen: whole blood. The receptor source for this set is an adult who was a healthcare worker with PCR-confirmed SARS-CoV-2 infection or an uninfected control (not recorded which).

In the case of this clonotype: The conserved closing phenylalanine or tryptophan is absent in this CDR3, likely reflecting a read error. The chain recombines TRBV20-1 with TRBJ2-7; D uncertain. V lost 6 bases and J lost 0, with 12 bases in between. The CDR3 has 13 residues. Germline values: CDR1 DFQATT, CDR2 SNEGSKA (reference sequence). CDR3 sequence: CSARTDSSYEQYL. DNA for the CDR3: TGCAGTGCCCGGACGGATAGCTCCTACGAGCAGTACCTC.

This clonotype was seen at least ten times. CDR3 coding DNA: TGTGCCAGCAGCTCCAGGTTTGGGCTCGAGCAGTACTTC. This translates into CASSSRFGLEQYF. The chain uses TRBV7-9 and TRBJ2-7; D call uncertain. V was clipped by 4 bases and J by 6 bases, with 13 bases between them. This CDR3 region has 13 residues. The germline CDR1 and CDR2 sequences are SEHNR and FQNEAQ (reference sequence).

This clonotype has just a few counts. This sequence joins TRBV7-3 and TRBJ2-1; no firm D call. The CDR3 length is 16 residues. The ends were cut back, 5 bases at V and 1 base at J, with 15 bases in the middle. The germline gives CDR1 SGHTA, CDR2 FQGTGA. CDR3 nucleotides: TGTGCCAGCAGCCCAGGTCATGGACGGTCCTACAATGAGCAGTTCTTC. Residues: CASSPGHGRSYNEQFF.

This clonotype was recorded at least ten times. The V and J genes are TRBV27 and TRBJ2-2; 10 bases agree with TRBD2. Germline lookup yields CDR1 MNHEY and CDR2 SMNVEV (reference sequence). Germline trimming cut 7 bases from V and 5 bases from J; bases unmatched to any gene: 13. There are 17 residues in the CDR3. This CDR3 reads CASILKASSGSTGELFF. CDR3 sequence (DNA): TGTGCCAGCATCCTAAAGGCTTCTAGCGGGAGTACCGGGGAGCTGTTTTTT.

This clonotype came up many times. The CDR3 region is CASSHRGWYNEQFF. CDR3 coding DNA: TGTGCCAGCAGCCATAGAGGGTGGTACAATGAGCAGTTCTTC. The chain uses TRBV14 and TRBJ2-1; TRBD2 is a possible D gene (5 bases). Germline V lookup: CDR1 SGHDN, CDR2 FVKESK. Trimming pared 3 bases from V and 4 bases from J, leaving 10 bases between. This CDR3 is 14 amino acids long.

This clonotype was found many times. The rearrangement joins TRBV5-1 to TRBJ1-2; D is uncertain. This CDR3 has 14 amino acids. V dropped 4 bases and J dropped 3 bases, with 13 bases sitting between them. Germline V gene data show CDR1 as SGHRS and CDR2 as YFSETQ. The CDR3 region is CASSAGPPYYGYTF. CDR3 sequence (DNA): TGCGCCAGCAGCGCTGGTCCACCCTACTATGGCTACACCTTC. The whole variable domain, remainder taken from reference TRBV5-1 and TRBJ1-2, is KAGVTQTPRYLIKTRGQQVTLSCSPISGHRSVSWYQQTPGQGLQFLFEYFSETQRNKGNFPGRFSGRQFSNSRSEMNVSTLELGDSALYLCASSAGPPYYGYTFGSGTRLTVV.

This clonotype occurred many times. The V and J genes are TRBV7-9 and TRBJ1-2, with a tentative D call TRBD1 (5 bases). The germline gives CDR1 SEHNR, CDR2 FQNEAQ (reference sequence). V lost 4 bases, J lost 3 bases, and 15 bases lay in between. This CDR3 has 15 amino acids. The CDR3 protein is CASSYPPGGDYGYTF. CDR3 DNA: TGTGCCAGCAGCTACCCCCCTGGGGGAGACTATGGCTACACCTTC.

V usage is TRBV11-2 and J usage is TRBJ2-2, with D perhaps matching TRBD1 or TRBD2 (5 bases each). Germline V gene sequence: CDR1 SGHAT, CDR2 FQNNGV. V was clipped by 5 bases and J by 6 bases, with 16 bases between them. The CDR3 runs to 15 residues. The CDR3 DNA follows: TGTGCCAGCAGCGCCAAGATGGGGGTCCCCGGGGAGCTGTTTTTT. It encodes CASSAKMGVPGELFF.

This clonotype was picked up many times. V is TRBV6-5 and J is TRBJ2-3; 7 bases are shared with TRBD2. With 2 bases clipped from V and 4 bases from J, the junction kept 9 bases outside the gene matches. This CDR3 is built from 16 residues. Germline V gene sequence: CDR1 MNHEY, CDR2 SVGAGI. As DNA, the CDR3 is TGTGCCAGCAGTTACGAGGGAGGGCCGGGTGCAGATACGCAGTATTTT. It translates to CASSYEGGPGADTQYF.

This clonotype was detected many times. The chain carries TRBV10-3 and TRBJ1-4; tentatively, D is TRBD1 (6 bases). This CDR3 spans 14 amino acids. The ends were cut back, 6 bases at V and 8 bases at J, with 16 bases in the middle. Germline CDR1 is ENHRY and CDR2 is SYGVKD. The CDR3 DNA reads as TGTGCCATCAGGAACAGGGAAGAGGGGGAAAAACTGTTTTTT. It encodes CAIRNREEGEKLFF.

In this sample, this clonotype turned up many times. The J gene is TRBJ2-5, the V gene TRBV13, with D possibly being TRBD1 or TRBD2 (6 bases each). The CDR3 runs to 17 residues. The V gene lost 3 bases and the J gene lost 4 bases, with 21 bases spanning the gap. CDR1 is PRHDT and CDR2 is FYEKMQ in the germline V gene (reference sequence). The CDR3 sequence is CASSFPSEGGLRETQYF. In DNA form, the CDR3 reads TGTGCCAGCAGCTTCCCCAGTGAGGGGGGCCTCAGAGAGACCCAGTACTTC.

This clonotype was seen ten or more times. This sequence joins TRBV6-1 and TRBJ1-6; the D gene is possibly TRBD1 (6 bases). CDR1 and CDR2 (germline): MNHNS, SASEGT. Between the trimmed V and J ends, which lost 6 bases and 6 bases, there was a span of 12 bases. The length of the CDR3 is 14 residues. The CDR3 DNA sequence: TGTGCCAGCAGGACCGGACAGTCTAATTCACCCCTCCACTTT. It is translated as CASRTGQSNSPLHF.

The chain employs TRBV20-1 and TRBJ2-1; weak D call: TRBD2 (7 bases). This CDR3 comprises 17 residues. Germline V gene data show CDR1 as DFQATT and CDR2 as SNEGSKA (reference sequence). Trimming pared 3 bases from V and 0 bases from J, leaving 18 bases between. CDR3 amino acids: CSASLRGPPSSYNEQFF. The DNA for the CDR3 is TGCAGTGCTAGTTTGCGGGGGCCTCCGAGCTCCTACAATGAGCAGTTCTTC.

This clonotype was observed many times. The chain carries TRBV27 and TRBJ1-5; D perhaps matches TRBD1 (5 bases). Germline CDR1 and CDR2: MNHEY and SMNVEV (reference sequence). The CDR3 sequence is 15 residues long. The V gene lost 2 bases and the J gene lost 0 bases, with 8 bases spanning the gap. In DNA, the CDR3 is TGTGCCAGCAGTTTAACAGGTTATAGCAATCAGCCCCAGCATTTT. Its protein product is CASSLTGYSNQPQHF.

The V call is TRBV25-1, the J call TRBJ2-1, with TRBD2 identical over 9 bases. This CDR3 comprises 16 residues. Germline assignment: CDR1 MGHDK and CDR2 SYGVNS. The ends lost 2 bases at V and 5 bases at J; junction bases unmatched: 7. The CDR3 here is CASSEPGLAGNNEQFF. The CDR3 DNA reads as TGTGCCAGCAGTGAACCCGGGCTAGCGGGAAACAATGAGCAGTTCTTC.

This clonotype was picked up many times. The rearrangement joins TRBV7-3 to TRBJ2-6, with D unresolved. Trimming took 8 bases from V and 0 from J, leaving 8 bases between them. This CDR3 is 14 amino acids long. Per germline, CDR1 SGHTA and CDR2 FQGTGA. CDR3 nucleotide sequence: TGTGCCAGCGGCGTGAGCTCTGGGGCCAACGTCCTGACTTTC. This encodes CASGVSSGANVLTF.

V gene TRBV20-1 combines with J gene TRBJ2-7, with D tentatively TRBD2 (7 bases). CDR1 and CDR2 (germline): DFQATT, SNEGSKA (reference sequence). Trimming removed 0 bases from V and 2 bases from J, with 11 bases in between. This CDR3 contains 14 residues. The CDR3: CSARDRRGPYEQYF. The CDR3 DNA reads TGCAGTGCTAGAGATAGGCGGGGGCCCTACGAGCAGTACTTC.

At least ten counts were recorded for this clonotype. The chain recombines TRBV28 with TRBJ2-1; D gene unclear. The V gene's germline CDR1 is MDHEN and CDR2 SYDVKM. This CDR3 spans 10 amino acids. DNA for the CDR3: TGTGGCCGCCTCCCCAATGAGCAGTTCTTC. It yields the protein CGRLPNEQFF. Full variable domain (missing parts from reference TRBV28 and TRBJ2-1): DVKVTQSSRYLVKRTGEKVFLECVQDMDHENMFWYRQDPGLGLRLIYFSYDVKMKEKGDIPEGYSVSREKKERFSLILESASTNQTSMYLCGRLPNEQFFGPGTRLTVL.

This clonotype was recorded at least ten times. V is TRBV19 and J is TRBJ1-1; no definite D call. The V end lost 6 bases, the J end lost 4 bases, and 9 bases lay between the germline ends. The CDR3 loop spans 12 amino acids. CDR1 and CDR2 (germline): LNHDA, SQIVND (reference sequence). Written as DNA, the CDR3 is TGTGCCAGTAGACACCCCGGCACTGAAGCTTTCTTT. Protein: CASRHPGTEAFF.

At least ten counts were recorded for this clonotype. CDR3: CAISESESSTDTQYF. The CDR3, as DNA: TGTGCCATCAGTGAGTCGGAGAGTAGCACAGATACGCAGTATTTT. This chain uses TRBV10-3 with TRBJ2-3; the D is unclear. Trimming removed 0 bases at V and 0 bases at J, with 7 bases between. This CDR3 contains 15 residues. The V gene's germline CDR1 is ENHRY and CDR2 SYGVKD.

This clonotype appeared many times. The chain is built from TRBV12-3 or TRBV12-4 and TRBJ2-1; 10 bases align to TRBD2. J was trimmed by 0 bases and V by 4 bases; bases with no gene match: 3. The CDR3 spans 16 residues. As DNA, the CDR3 is TGTGCCAGCAGTTGGACTAGCGGACACTCCTACAATGAGCAGTTCTTC. Amino acids: CASSWTSGHSYNEQFF.

The genes are TRBV7-3 and TRBJ2-1, with TRBD2 as a possible D gene (5 bases). CDR3 length equals 14 residues. CDR1 is SGHTA, CDR2 FQGTGA, per germline. Trimming removed 4 bases from V and 11 bases from J, with 18 bases in between. CDR3 nucleotide sequence: TGTGCCAGCAGCTGGAGGACCCCCCCTAATCAGCAGTTCTTC. Encoded protein: CASSWRTPPNQQFF. Full variable domain (outside the CDR3, taken from reference TRBV7-3 and TRBJ2-1): GAGVSQTPSNKVTEKGKYVELRCDPISGHTALYWYRQSLGQGPEFLIYFQGTGAADDSGLPNDRFFAVRPEGSVSTLKIQRTERGDSAVYLCASSWRTPPNQQFFGPGTRLTVL.